This TCR beta chain was retrieved from a study of blood T cell repertoires in COVID-19. Looking at the study overall: T cells, B-cell-depleted T cells, or PBMCs provided the cDNA or gDNA that served as material.

Germline loops: CDR1 SGHAT, CDR2 FQNNGV. CDR3 length: 13 residues. With 1 base removed from V and 5 bases from J, the gap between germline ends came to 7 bases. The method was immunoSEQ multiplex PCR; TCRdb's version includes in-frame clones alone and lacks a portion of them. This sample has fewer than 80,000 clones, with roughly 74% found just once. V and J are TRBV11-2 and TRBJ2-3; D may be TRBD2 (5 bases). The clonotype was recovered from a woman of 80 years or more with acute or convalescent COVID-19. Sequences were obtained from peripheral blood. The chain's CDR3 is CASSLGGIDTQYF. The CDR3 nucleotides read TGTGCCAGCAGCTTAGGAGGGATAGATACGCAGTATTTT.